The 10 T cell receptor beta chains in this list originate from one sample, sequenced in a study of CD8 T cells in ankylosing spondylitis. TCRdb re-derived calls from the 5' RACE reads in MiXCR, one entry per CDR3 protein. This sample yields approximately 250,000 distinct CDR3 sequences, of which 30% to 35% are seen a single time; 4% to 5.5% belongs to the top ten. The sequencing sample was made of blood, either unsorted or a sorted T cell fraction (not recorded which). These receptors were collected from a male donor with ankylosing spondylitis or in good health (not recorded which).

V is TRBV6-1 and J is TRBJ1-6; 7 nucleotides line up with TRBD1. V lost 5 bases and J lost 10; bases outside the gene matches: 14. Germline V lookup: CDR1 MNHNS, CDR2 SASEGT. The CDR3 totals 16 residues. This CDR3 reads CASSSKGDRVGSPLHF. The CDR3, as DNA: TGTGCCAGCAGTAGCAAGGGAGACAGGGTGGGATCACCCCTCCACTTT.

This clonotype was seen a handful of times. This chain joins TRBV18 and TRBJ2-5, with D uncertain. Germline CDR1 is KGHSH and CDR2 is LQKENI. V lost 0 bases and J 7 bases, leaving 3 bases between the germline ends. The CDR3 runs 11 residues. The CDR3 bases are TGTGCCAGCTCACCACCGGGGACCCAGTACTTC. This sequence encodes CASSPPGTQYF.

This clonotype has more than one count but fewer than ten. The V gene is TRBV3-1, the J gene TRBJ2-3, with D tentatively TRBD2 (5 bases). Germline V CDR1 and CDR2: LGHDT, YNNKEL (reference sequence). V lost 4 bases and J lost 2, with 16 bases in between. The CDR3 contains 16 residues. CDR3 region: CASSLQRGSHTDTQYF. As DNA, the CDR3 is TGTGCCAGCAGCCTCCAGCGCGGGTCCCACACAGATACGCAGTATTTT.

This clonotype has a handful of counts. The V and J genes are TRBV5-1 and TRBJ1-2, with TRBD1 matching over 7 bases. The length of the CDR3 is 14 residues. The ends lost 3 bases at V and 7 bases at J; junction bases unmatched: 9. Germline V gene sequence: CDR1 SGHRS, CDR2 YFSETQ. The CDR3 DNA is TGCGCCAGCAGCTCGAACCGAACAGGGGTTGGCTACACCTTC. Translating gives CASSSNRTGVGYTF.

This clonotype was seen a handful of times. CDR3: CSVVAWRRETQYF. The DNA of the CDR3 is TGCAGCGTTGTGGCGTGGCGACGAGAGACCCAGTACTTC. V and J are TRBV29-1 and TRBJ2-5; D remains unclear. Per germline, CDR1 SQVTM and CDR2 ANQGSEA. The CDR3 is 13 amino acids. Trimming removed 4 bases at V and 4 bases at J, with 13 bases between.

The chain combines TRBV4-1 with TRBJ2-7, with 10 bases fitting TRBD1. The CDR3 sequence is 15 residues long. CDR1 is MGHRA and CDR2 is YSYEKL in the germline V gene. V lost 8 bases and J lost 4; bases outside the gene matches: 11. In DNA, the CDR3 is TGCGCCAGCTCCACCTTCAGGGACAGGGGTTACGAGCAGTACTTC. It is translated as CASSTFRDRGYEQYF.

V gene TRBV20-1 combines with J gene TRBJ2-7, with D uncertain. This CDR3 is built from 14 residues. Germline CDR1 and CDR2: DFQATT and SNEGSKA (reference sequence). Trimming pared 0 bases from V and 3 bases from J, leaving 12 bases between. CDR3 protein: CSARDVWQIYEQYF. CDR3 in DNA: TGCAGTGCTAGAGATGTCTGGCAGATCTACGAGCAGTACTTC.

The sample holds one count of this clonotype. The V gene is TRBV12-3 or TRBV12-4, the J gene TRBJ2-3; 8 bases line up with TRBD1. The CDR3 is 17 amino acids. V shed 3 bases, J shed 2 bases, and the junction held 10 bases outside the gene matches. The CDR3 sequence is CASSFALTGDFTDTQYF. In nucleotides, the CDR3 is TGTGCCAGCAGTTTCGCCCTGACAGGGGACTTCACAGATACGCAGTATTTT.

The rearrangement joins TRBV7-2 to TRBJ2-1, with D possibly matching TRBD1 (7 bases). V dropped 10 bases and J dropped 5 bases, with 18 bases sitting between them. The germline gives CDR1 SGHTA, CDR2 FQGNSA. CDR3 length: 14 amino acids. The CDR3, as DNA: TGTGCCACCGAGGGGGCGGGACCCAACAATGAGCAGTTCTTC. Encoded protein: CATEGAGPNNEQFF.

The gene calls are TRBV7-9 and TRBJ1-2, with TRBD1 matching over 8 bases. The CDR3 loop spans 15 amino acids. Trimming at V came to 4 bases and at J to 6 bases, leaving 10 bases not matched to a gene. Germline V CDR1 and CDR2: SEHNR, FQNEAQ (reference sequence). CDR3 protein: CASSSRDRPVDGYTF. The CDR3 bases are TGTGCCAGCAGCTCGCGGGACAGGCCTGTTGATGGCTACACCTTC. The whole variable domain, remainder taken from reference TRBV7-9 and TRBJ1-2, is DTGVSQNPRHKITKRGQNVTFRCDPISEHNRLYWYRQTLGQGPEFLTYFQNEAQLEKSRLLSDRFSAERPKGSFSTLEIQRTEQGDSAMYLCASSSRDRPVDGYTFGSGTRLTVV.